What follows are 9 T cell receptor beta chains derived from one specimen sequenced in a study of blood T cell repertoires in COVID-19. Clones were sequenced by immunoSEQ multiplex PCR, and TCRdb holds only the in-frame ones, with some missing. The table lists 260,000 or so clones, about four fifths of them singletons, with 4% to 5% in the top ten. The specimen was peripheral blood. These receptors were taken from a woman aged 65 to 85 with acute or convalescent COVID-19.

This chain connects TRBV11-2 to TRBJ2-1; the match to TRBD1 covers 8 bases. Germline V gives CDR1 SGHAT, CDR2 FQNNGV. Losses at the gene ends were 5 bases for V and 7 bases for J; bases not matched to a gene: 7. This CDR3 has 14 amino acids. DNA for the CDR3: TGTGCCAGCAGCCAGACAGGGGTAGTGAATGAGCAGTTCTTC. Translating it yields CASSQTGVVNEQFF.

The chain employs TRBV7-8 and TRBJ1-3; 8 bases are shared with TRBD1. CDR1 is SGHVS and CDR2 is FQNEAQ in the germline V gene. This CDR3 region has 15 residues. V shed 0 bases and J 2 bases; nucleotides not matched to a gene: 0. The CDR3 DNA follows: TGTGCCAGCAGCTTAGCGGACAGGGCTGGAAACACCATATATTTT. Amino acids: CASSLADRAGNTIYF.

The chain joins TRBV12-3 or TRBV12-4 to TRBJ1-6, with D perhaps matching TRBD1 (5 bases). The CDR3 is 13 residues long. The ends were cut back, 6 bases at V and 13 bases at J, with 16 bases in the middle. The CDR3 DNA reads TGTGCCAGCAGCCACGTTGAAAACAGGCCCCTCCACTTT. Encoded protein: CASSHVENRPLHF.

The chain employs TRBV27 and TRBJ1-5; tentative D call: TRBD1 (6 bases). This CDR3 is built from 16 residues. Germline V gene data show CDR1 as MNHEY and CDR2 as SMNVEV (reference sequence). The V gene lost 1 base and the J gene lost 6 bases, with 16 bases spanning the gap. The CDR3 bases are TGTGCCAGCAGTTTATTGTACGGGGGGGCTGGTCAGCCCCAGCATTTT. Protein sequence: CASSLLYGGAGQPQHF.

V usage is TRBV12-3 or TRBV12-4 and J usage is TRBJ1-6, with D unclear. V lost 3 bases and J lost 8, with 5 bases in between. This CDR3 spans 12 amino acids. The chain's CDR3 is CASSFNYSPLHF. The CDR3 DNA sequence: TGTGCCAGCAGTTTCAATTATTCACCCCTCCACTTT.

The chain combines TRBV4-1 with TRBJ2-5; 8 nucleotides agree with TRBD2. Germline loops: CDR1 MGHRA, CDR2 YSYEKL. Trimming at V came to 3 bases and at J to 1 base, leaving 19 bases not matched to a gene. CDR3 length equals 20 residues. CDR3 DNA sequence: TGCGCCAGCAGCCACCCCAGCGGGGGAGGTCCGCGGGGGACCCAAGAGACCCAGTACTTC. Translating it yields CASSHPSGGGPRGTQETQYF.

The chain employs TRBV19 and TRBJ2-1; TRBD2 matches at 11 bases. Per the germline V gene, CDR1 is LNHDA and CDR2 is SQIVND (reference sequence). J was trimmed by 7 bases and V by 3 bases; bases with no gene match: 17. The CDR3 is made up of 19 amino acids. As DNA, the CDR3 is TGTGCCAGTAGTATTACTCCCAAAGTGGTAGCGGGGGGGCGGAATGAGCAGTTCTTC. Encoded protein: CASSITPKVVAGGRNEQFF.

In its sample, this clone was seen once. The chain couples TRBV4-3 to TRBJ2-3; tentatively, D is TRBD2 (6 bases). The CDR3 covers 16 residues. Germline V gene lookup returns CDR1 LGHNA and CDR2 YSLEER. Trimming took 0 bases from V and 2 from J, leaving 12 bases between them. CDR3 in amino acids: CASSQDYRGTTDTQYF. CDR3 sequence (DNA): TGCGCCAGCAGCCAAGATTACCGGGGGACCACAGATACGCAGTATTTT.

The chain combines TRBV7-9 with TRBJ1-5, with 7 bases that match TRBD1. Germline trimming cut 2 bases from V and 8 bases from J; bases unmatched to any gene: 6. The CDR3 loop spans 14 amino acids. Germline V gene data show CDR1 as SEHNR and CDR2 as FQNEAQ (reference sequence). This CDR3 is CASSLTGVKKPQHF. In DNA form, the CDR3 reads TGTGCCAGCAGCTTAACAGGGGTGAAGAAGCCCCAGCATTTT.